Listed below are T cell receptor beta chains from one sample, sequenced in a study of blood T cell repertoires in COVID-19. Produced via immunoSEQ multiplex PCR; TCRdb's table is partial and in-frame only. The sample has tens of thousands of clones; 86% are singletons. Sequencing input: peripheral blood. All receptors come from a man aged 30-40 years with acute or convalescent COVID-19. Both conserved end residues are part of each CDR3. The D gene is left open where the match is weak. The size of a clone is reported for some rows only, either as once, few or many, or as a class for expanded clones.

j_call,clone_size,d_call,v_call,cdr3_length,cdr3_aa,cdr3_nt
TRBJ2-1,NA,NA,TRBV19,14,CASSRGETYNEQFF,TGTGCCAGTAGTAGAGGAGAGACCTACAATGAGCAGTTCTTC
TRBJ2-2,NA,TRBD2,TRBV2,15,CASSAERGGTGELFF,TGTGCCAGCAGTGCGGAGCGGGGGGGCACCGGGGAGCTGTTTTTT
TRBJ2-3,once,TRBD1,TRBV6-5,12,CASSSGQGQQYF,TGTGCCAGCAGTTCAGGACAGGGTCAACAGTATTTT
TRBJ2-5,few,TRBD2,TRBV5-1,17,CASSLDPGSGGKETQYF,TGCGCCAGCAGCTTGGACCCCGGTAGCGGGGGTAAAGAGACCCAGTACTTC
TRBJ1-2,NA,NA,TRBV5-1,14,CASSYGGGSNGYTF,TGCGCCAGCAGCTACGGGGGGGGCTCTAACGGCTACACCTTC
TRBJ1-2,NA,NA,TRBV7-2,14,CASSPFPRGYGYTF,TGTGCCAGCAGCCCCTTTCCAAGGGGTTATGGCTACACCTTC
TRBJ1-2,NA,NA,TRBV9,14,CASSVAGSRYGYTF,TGTGCCAGCAGCGTAGCGGGTTCGCGCTATGGCTACACCTTC
TRBJ2-2,NA,NA,TRBV7-2,14,CASSLVLITGELFF,TGTGCCAGCAGCTTAGTACTCATCACCGGGGAGCTGTTTTTT
TRBJ1-2,NA,TRBD1,TRBV18,15,CASSPGTGPDYGYTF,TGTGCCAGCTCACCAGGGACAGGGCCTGACTATGGCTACACCTTC
TRBJ1-1,NA,TRBD1,TRBV3-1/TRBV3-2,17,CASSQETMTGGSTEAFF,TGTGCCAGCAGCCAAGAGACCATGACAGGGGGAAGCACTGAAGCTTTCTTT
TRBJ1-1,few,TRBD1,TRBV5-1,15,CASSKGTVENTEAFF,TGCGCCAGCAGCAAAGGGACAGTAGAGAACACTGAAGCTTTCTTT
TRBJ1-3,NA,NA,TRBV11-2,15,CASSLPSGQGNTIYF,TGTGCCAGCAGCCTACCGTCTGGACAGGGAAACACCATATATTTT
TRBJ1-5,NA,NA,TRBV2,14,CASSETISNQPQHF,TGTGCCAGCAGTGAAACAATAAGCAATCAGCCCCAGCATTTT
TRBJ1-5,NA,TRBD1,TRBV6-2/TRBV6-3,15,CASSWGQGANQPQHF,TGTGCCAGCAGTTGGGGACAGGGGGCGAATCAGCCCCAGCATTTT
TRBJ2-3,NA,NA,TRBV19,16,CASSSTLPGGTDTQYF,TGTGCCAGTAGTTCGACCTTACCCGGGGGCACAGATACGCAGTATTTT
TRBJ2-3,NA,TRBD2,TRBV29-1,19,CSVEERGLAGGRVTDTQYF,TGCAGCGTTGAAGAAAGAGGTCTAGCGGGAGGGCGGGTCACAGATACGCAGTATTTT
TRBJ2-2,NA,TRBD1,TRBV18,16,CASSPLGQGDTGELFF,TGTGCCAGCTCACCCCTGGGGCAGGGGGACACCGGGGAGCTGTTTTTT
TRBJ1-4,NA,NA,TRBV2,12,CASSPRLEKLFF,TGTGCCAGCAGTCCCAGATTAGAAAAACTGTTTTTT
TRBJ2-2,NA,NA,TRBV11-3,15,CASSLGGLNTGELFF,TGTGCCAGCAGCTTAGGAGGTCTCAACACCGGGGAGCTGTTTTTT
TRBJ1-6,NA,NA,TRBV9,14,CASSVSTGNSPLHF,TGTGCCAGCAGCGTATCAACAGGGAATTCACCCCTCCACTTT
TRBJ2-1,NA,TRBD1,TRBV6-1,16,CASSATRGNSYNEQFF,TGTGCCAGCAGTGCCACCAGGGGGAACTCCTACAATGAGCAGTTCTTC
TRBJ2-1,once,NA,TRBV15,14,CATRGEVSYNEQFF,TGTGCCACCAGGGGAGAGGTCTCCTACAATGAGCAGTTCTTC
TRBJ1-2,NA,NA,TRBV29-1,11,CSVEGLGGYTF,TGCAGCGTTGAGGGGCTGGGGGGCTACACCTTC
TRBJ1-4,NA,NA,TRBV7-9,14,CASSLGTVGEKLFF,TGTGCCAGCAGCTTAGGGACAGTAGGGGAAAAACTGTTTTTT
TRBJ2-7,NA,TRBD2,TRBV6-2/TRBV6-3,17,CASSYKVWTSGRYEQYF,TGTGCCAGCAGTTATAAGGTTTGGACTAGCGGACGCTACGAGCAGTACTTC
TRBJ1-1,NA,TRBD1,TRBV30,15,CAWSVLGQGAVEAFF,TGTGCCTGGAGTGTACTGGGACAGGGGGCAGTTGAAGCTTTCTTT
TRBJ1-1,NA,NA,TRBV20-1,12,CSASWANTEAFF,TGCAGTGCTAGTTGGGCGAACACTGAAGCTTTCTTT
TRBJ1-2,NA,TRBD1,TRBV25-1,17,CASSDRDRGRSNYGYTF,TGTGCCAGCAGTGACCGGGACAGGGGTCGGTCCAACTATGGCTACACCTTC
TRBJ2-3,NA,NA,TRBV7-8,16,CASSLVAGLSTDTQYF,TGTGCCAGCAGCTTAGTGGCGGGCCTAAGCACAGATACGCAGTATTTT
TRBJ1-1,few,TRBD1,TRBV6-5,15,CASRKTDRGNTEAFF,TGTGCCAGCAGAAAGACGGACAGGGGGAACACTGAAGCTTTCTTT
TRBJ2-7,few,NA,TRBV7-2,14,CASSSGGSSYEQYF,TGTGCCAGCAGCTCCGGCGGAAGCTCCTACGAGCAGTACTTC
TRBJ1-6,few,NA,TRBV2,14,CASRGDTSAIPLHF,TGTGCCAGCAGGGGAGATACCTCCGCTATACCCCTCCACTTT
TRBJ2-3,NA,NA,TRBV7-3,12,CASSLTGDTQYF,TGTGCCAGCAGCCTCACGGGAGATACGCAGTATTTT
TRBJ1-5,NA,NA,TRBV10-2,15,CASSEAGYSNQPQHF,TGCGCCAGCAGTGAGGCAGGGTATTCCAATCAGCCCCAGCATTTT
TRBJ1-5,NA,NA,TRBV12-5,13,CASGPPLGQPQHF,TGTGCTAGTGGCCCTCCCCTCGGTCAGCCCCAGCATTTT
TRBJ1-6,NA,NA,TRBV19,15,CASSIRGAVGSPLHF,TGTGCCAGTAGTATAAGGGGCGCGGTTGGGTCACCCCTCCACTTT
TRBJ2-7,once,TRBD2,TRBV7-2,14,CASSLGLAVGEQYF,TGTGCCAGCAGCCTTGGACTAGCGGTGGGGGAGCAGTACTTC
TRBJ1-2,NA,NA,TRBV28,13,CASSSQGDYQVTF,TGTGCCAGCAGTTCACAAGGGGACTATCAGGTCACCTTC
TRBJ1-2,once,NA,TRBV5-1,13,CASSLDRTSGYTF,TGCGCCAGCAGCCTCGACAGGACCAGTGGCTACACCTTC
TRBJ1-1,NA,NA,TRBV5-1,16,CASGISGSGMNTEAFF,TGCGCCAGCGGCATATCTGGGTCGGGGATGAACACTGAAGCTTTCTTT
TRBJ1-1,NA,TRBD1,TRBV5-1,14,CASSLGDRDTEAFF,TGCGCCAGCAGCTTGGGGGACAGGGACACTGAAGCTTTCTTT
TRBJ1-1,NA,NA,TRBV2,14,CASRNSGSGTEAFF,TGTGCCAGCAGGAATTCTGGGAGCGGCACTGAAGCTTTCTTT
TRBJ2-7,NA,TRBD1,TRBV19,13,CASSLGQGYEQYF,TGTGCCAGTAGCCTCGGACAGGGCTACGAGCAGTACTTC
TRBJ2-5,NA,TRBD1,TRBV7-9,15,CASSYGDRAGETQYF,TGTGCCAGCAGCTACGGGGACAGGGCTGGGGAGACCCAGTACTTC
TRBJ2-5,NA,NA,TRBV5-4,13,CASSPKDTGTQYF,TGTGCCAGCAGCCCTAAGGACACGGGGACCCAGTACTTC
TRBJ1-4,NA,TRBD1,TRBV29-1,13,CSARDRQNEKLFF,TGCAGCGCACGGGACAGGCAGAATGAAAAACTGTTTTTT